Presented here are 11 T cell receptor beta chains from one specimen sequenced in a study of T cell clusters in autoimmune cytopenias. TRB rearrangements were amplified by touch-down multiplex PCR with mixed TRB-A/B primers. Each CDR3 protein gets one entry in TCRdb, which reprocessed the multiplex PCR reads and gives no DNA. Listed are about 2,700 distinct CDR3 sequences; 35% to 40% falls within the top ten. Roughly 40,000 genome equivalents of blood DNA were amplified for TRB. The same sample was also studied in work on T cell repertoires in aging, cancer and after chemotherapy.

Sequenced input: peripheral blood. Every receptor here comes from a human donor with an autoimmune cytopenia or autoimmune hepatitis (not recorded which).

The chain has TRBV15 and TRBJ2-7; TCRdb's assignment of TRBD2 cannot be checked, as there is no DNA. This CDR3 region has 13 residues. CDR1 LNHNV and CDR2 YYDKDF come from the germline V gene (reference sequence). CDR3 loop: CATSPGGIGEQYF. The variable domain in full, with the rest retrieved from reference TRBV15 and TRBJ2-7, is DAMVIQNPRYQVTQFGKPVTLSCSQTLNHNVMYWYQQKSSQAPKLLFHYYDKDFNNEADTPDNFQSRRPNTSFCFLDIRSPGLGDTAMYLCATSPGGIGEQYFGPGTRLTVT.

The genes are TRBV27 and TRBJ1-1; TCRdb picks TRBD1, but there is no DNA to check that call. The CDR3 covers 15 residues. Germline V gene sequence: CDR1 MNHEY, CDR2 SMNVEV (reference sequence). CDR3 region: CASSLLGSLGTEAFF.

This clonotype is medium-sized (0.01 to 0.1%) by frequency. CDR3 residues: CASSVTHTGYEQYF. The chain joins TRBV27 to TRBJ2-7; the TCRdb D gene call, TRBD1, has no DNA to confirm it. Germline V CDR1 and CDR2: MNHEY, SMNVEV (reference sequence). The CDR3 length is 14 residues.

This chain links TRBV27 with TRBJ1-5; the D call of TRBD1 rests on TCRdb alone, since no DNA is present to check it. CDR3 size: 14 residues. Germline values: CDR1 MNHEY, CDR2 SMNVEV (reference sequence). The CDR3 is CASSLGASNQPQHF.

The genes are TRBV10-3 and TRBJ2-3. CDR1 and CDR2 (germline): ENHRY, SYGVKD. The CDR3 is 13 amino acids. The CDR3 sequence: CASSDSRKQTQYF.

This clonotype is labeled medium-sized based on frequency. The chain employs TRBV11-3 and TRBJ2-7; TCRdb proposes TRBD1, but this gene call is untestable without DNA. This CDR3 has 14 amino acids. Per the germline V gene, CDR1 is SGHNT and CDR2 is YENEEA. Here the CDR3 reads CASSPRTVSYEQYF.

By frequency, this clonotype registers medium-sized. CDR3 protein: CASSGKDGLSSYEQYF. This sequence joins TRBV5-6 and TRBJ2-7; the D call of TRBD2 rests on TCRdb alone, since no DNA is present to check it. The CDR3 is 16 residues long. The germline gives CDR1 SGHDT, CDR2 YYEEEE.

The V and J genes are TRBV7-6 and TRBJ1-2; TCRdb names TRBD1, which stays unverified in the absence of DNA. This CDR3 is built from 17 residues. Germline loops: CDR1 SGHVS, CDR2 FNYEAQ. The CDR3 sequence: CASSLNSGTGLQGGYTF.

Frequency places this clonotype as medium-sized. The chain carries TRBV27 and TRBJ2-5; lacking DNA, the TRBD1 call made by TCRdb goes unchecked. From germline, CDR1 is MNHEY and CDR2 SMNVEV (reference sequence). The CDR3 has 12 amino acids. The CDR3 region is CASSGGSETQYF.

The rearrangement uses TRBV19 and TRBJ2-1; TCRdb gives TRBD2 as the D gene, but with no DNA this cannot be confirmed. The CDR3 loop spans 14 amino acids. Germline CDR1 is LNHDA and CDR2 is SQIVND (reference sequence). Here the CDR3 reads CASSILAGGSIQFF. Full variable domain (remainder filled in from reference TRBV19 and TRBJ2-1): DGGITQSPKYLFRKEGQNVTLSCEQNLNHDAMYWYRQDPGQGLRLIYYSQIVNDFQKGDIAEGYSVSREKKESFPLTVTSAQKNPTAFYLCASSILAGGSIQFFGPGTRLTVL.

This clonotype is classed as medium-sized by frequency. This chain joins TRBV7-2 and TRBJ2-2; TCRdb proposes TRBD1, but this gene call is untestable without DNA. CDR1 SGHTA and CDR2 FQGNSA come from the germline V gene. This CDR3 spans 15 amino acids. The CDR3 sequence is CASSLRSGAGGELFF.